This TCR beta chain was identified during a study of shared clonotypes between healthy human individuals. Broader study findings: Non-shared clonotypes had lower generation probabilities than clonotypes shared by all four sorted-subset donors.

V lost 4 bases and J 0 bases, leaving 10 bases between the germline ends. CDR1 is SGHDT, CDR2 YYEEEE, per germline. This CDR3 contains 14 residues. This table comes from immunoSEQ multiplex PCR, and its TCRdb copy is limited to in-frame clones, with some not included. The data show about 1.1 million clones, with approximately 80% seen just once and 0.7% to 0.95% held by the top ten. This clone was found a few times. Its antigen remains unknown. The specimen sequenced was memory CD4+ T cells from PBMCs. The subset here: CD45RA-negative fraction. The source of this sequence is a man between 18 and 29 years old in good health. Some clones in this sample may be carry-over from other donors' samples. V gene TRBV5-6 combines with J gene TRBJ2-5; no firm D call. The CDR3: CASSIFGYQETQYF. CDR3 DNA sequence: TGTGCCAGCAGCATATTCGGTTACCAAGAGACCCAGTACTTC.